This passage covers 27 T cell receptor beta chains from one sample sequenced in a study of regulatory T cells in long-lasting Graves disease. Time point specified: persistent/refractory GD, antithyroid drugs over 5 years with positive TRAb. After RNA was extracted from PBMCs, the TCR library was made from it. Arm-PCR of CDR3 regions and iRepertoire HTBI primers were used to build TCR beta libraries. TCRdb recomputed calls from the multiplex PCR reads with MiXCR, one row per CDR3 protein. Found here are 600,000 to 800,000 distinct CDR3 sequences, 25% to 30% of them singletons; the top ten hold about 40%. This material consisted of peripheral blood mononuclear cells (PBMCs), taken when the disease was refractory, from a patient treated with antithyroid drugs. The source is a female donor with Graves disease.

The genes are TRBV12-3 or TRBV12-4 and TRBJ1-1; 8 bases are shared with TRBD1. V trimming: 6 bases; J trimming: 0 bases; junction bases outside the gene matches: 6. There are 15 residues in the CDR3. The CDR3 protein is CASSAGGRMNTEAFF. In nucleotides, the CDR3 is TGTGCCAGCAGCGCAGGGGGCAGAATGAACACTGAAGCTTTCTTT.

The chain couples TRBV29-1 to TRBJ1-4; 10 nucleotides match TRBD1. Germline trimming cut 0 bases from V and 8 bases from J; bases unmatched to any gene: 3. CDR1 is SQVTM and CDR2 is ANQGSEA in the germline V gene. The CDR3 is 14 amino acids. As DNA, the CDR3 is TGCAGCGTTGAAGAACCGGGACAGGGGGAAAAACTGTTTTTT. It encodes CSVEEPGQGEKLFF.

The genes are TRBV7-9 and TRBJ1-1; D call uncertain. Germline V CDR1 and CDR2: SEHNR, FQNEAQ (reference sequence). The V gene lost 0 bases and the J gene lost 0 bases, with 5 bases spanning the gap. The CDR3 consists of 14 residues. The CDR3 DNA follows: TGTGCCAGCAGCTTAGCGGCGGTGAACACTGAAGCTTTCTTT. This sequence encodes CASSLAAVNTEAFF.

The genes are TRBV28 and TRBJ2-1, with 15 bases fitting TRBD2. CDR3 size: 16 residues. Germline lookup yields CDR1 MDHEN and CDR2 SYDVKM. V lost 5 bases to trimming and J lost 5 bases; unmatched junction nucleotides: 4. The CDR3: CASSGLAGGPNNEQFF. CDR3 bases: TGTGCCAGCAGTGGACTAGCGGGAGGGCCAAACAATGAGCAGTTCTTC.

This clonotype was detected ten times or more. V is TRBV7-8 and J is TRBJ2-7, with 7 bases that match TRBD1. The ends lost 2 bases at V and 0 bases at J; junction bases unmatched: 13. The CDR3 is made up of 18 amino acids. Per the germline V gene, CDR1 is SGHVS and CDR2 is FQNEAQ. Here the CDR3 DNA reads TGTGCCAGCAGCTTAATTCCCGAGACAGGGATCCTCTCCTACGAGCAGTACTTC. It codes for CASSLIPETGILSYEQYF.

The CDR3 sequence: CASSSERLIYSNQPQHF. In nucleotides, the CDR3 is TGTGCCAGCAGTTCGGAGAGACTGATTTATAGCAATCAGCCCCAGCATTTT. The chain recombines TRBV28 with TRBJ1-5; D ambiguous. Germline CDR1 is MDHEN and CDR2 is SYDVKM. The germline V and J ends were trimmed by 4 bases and 0 bases, with 16 bases remaining between them. The CDR3 contains 17 residues.

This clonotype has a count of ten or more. CDR3 in DNA: TGTGCCAGCAGCTTAGCGGGAGGTCACGACGAGCAGTACTTC. Translation: CASSLAGGHDEQYF. The chain couples TRBV11-2 to TRBJ2-7; 7 bases line up with TRBD2. The CDR3 totals 14 residues. The junction had 5 bases not matched to a gene; V was cut back by 1 base and J by 5 bases. The germline CDR1 and CDR2 sequences are SGHAT and FQNNGV.

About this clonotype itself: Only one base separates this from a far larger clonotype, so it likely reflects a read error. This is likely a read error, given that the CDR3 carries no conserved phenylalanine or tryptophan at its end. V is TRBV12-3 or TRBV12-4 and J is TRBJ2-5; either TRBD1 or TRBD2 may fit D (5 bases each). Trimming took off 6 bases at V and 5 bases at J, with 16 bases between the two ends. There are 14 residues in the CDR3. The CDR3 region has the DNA TGTGCCAGCAGCCCCGGGACCGGGTGGGAGACCCAGTACTTG. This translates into CASSPGTGWETQYL.

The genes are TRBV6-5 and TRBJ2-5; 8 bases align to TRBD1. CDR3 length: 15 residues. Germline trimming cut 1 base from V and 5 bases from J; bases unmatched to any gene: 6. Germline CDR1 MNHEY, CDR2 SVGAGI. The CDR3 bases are TGTGCCAGCAGTTACTTACAGGGGGTAGGGGAGACCCAGTACTTC. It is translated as CASSYLQGVGETQYF.

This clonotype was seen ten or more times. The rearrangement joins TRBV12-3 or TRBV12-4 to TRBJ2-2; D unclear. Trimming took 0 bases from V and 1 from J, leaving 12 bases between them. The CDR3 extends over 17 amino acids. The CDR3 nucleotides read TGTGCCAGCAGTTTAGCGCAGAGACTCCTGAACACCGGGGAGCTGTTTTTT. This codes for CASSLAQRLLNTGELFF.

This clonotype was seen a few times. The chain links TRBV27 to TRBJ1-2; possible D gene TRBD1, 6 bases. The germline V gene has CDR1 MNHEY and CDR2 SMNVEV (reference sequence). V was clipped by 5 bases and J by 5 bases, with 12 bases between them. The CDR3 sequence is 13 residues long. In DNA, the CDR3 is TGTGCCAGCAGTACTCGCCAGGGGTATGGCTACACCTTC. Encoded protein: CASSTRQGYGYTF.

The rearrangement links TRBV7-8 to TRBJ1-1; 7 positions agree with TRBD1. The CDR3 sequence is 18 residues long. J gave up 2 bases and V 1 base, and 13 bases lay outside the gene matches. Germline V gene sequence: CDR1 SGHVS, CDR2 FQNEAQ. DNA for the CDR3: TGTGCCAGCAGCTTAGAGTTGGTAACAGGGGAGGGAAACACTGAAGCTTTCTTT. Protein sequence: CASSLELVTGEGNTEAFF.

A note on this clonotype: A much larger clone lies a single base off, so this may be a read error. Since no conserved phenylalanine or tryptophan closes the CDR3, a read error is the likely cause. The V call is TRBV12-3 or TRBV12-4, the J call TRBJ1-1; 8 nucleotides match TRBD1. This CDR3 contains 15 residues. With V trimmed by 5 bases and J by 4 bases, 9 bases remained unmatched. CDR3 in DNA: TGTGCCAGCAGTCCCCGCCGGACAGGGTCCACTGAAGCTTTCCTT. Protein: CASSPRRTGSTEAFL.

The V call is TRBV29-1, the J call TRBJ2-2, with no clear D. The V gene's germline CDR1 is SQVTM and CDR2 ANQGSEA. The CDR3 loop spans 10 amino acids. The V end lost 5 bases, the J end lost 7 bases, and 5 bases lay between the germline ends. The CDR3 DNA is TGCAGCGTTTGGGGCGGGGAGCTGTTTTTT. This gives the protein CSVWGGELFF.

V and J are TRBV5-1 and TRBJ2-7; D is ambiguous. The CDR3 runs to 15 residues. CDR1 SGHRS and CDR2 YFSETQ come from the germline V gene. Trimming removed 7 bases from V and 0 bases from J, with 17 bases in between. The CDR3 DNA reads TGCGCCAGCGCCAAGGCAACAGCATCCTCCTACGAGCAGTACTTC. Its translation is CASAKATASSYEQYF.

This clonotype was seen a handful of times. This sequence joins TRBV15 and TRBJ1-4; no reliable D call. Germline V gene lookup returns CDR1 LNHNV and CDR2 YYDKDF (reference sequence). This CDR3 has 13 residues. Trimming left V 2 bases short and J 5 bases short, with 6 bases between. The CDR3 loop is CATSRQSNEKLFF. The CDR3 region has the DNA TGTGCCACCAGCAGACAGTCCAATGAAAAACTGTTTTTT.

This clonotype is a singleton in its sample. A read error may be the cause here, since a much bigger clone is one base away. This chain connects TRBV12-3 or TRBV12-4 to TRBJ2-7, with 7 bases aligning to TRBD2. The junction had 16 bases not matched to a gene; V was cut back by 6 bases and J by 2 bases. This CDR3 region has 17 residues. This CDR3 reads CASRLRRGIGRPYEQYF. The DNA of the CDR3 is TGTGCCAGCAGACTCAGGCGGGGGATAGGCCGCCCCTACGAGCAGTACTTC.

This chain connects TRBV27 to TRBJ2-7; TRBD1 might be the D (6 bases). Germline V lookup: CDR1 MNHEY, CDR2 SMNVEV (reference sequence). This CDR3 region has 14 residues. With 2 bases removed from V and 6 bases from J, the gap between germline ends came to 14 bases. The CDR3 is CASSLGTPASEQYF. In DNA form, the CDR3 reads TGTGCCAGCAGTTTAGGGACACCCGCGAGCGAGCAGTACTTC.

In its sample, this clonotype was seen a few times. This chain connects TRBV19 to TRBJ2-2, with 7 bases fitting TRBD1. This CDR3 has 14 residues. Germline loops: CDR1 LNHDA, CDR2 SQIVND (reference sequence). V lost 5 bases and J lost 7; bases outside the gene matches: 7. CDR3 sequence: CASSRDRVHGELFF. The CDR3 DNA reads TGTGCCAGTAGTCGTGACAGGGTTCACGGGGAGCTGTTTTTT.

CDR3 DNA: TGTGCCAGCAGTTTGTTAAGTGATGGGAAGCAGTACTTC. This sequence encodes CASSLLSDGKQYF. The genes are TRBV12-3 or TRBV12-4 and TRBJ2-7; no definite D call. The CDR3 loop spans 13 amino acids. V dropped 3 bases and J dropped 8 bases, with 14 bases sitting between them.

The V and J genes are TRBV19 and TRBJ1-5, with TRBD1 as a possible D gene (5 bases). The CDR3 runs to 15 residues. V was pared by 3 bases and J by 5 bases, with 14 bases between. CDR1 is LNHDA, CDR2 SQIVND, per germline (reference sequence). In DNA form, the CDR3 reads TGTGCCAGTAGTATTTCAGGGCAAACGCATCAGCCCCAGCATTTT. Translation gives CASSISGQTHQPQHF.

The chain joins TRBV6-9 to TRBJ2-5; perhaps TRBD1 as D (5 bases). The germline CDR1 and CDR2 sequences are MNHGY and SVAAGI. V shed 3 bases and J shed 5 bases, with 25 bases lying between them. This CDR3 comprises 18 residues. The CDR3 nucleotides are TGTGCCAGCAGTTACGGCCCGGATTACAGGCAGGCGGAGGAGACCCAGTACTTC. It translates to CASSYGPDYRQAEETQYF.

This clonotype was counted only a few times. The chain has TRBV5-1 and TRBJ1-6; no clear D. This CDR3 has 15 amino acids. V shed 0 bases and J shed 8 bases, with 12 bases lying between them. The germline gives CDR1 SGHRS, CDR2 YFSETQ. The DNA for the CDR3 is TGCGCCAGCAGCTTGGCCCCGGGGAACGATTCACCCCTCCACTTT. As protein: CASSLAPGNDSPLHF.

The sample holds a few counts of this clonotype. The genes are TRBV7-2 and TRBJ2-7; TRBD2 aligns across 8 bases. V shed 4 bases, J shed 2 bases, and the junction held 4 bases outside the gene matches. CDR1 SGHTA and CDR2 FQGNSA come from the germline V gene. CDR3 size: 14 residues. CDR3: CASSSMRGAYEQYF. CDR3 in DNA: TGTGCCAGCAGCTCTATGCGGGGGGCCTACGAGCAGTACTTC.

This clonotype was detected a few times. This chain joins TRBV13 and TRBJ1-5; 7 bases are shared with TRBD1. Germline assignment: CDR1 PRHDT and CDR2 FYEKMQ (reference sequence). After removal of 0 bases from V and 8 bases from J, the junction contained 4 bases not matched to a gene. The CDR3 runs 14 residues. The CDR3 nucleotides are TGTGCCAGCAGCTTAGGAGGGCAGGGGGAGCCCCAGCATTTT. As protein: CASSLGGQGEPQHF.

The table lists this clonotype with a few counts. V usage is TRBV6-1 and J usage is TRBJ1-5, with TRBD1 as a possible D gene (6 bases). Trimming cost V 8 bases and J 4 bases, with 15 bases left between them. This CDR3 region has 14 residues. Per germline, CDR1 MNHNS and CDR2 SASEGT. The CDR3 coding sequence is TGTGCCAGCCGTCGGACAGCCTTTAATCAGCCCCAGCATTTT. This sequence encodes CASRRTAFNQPQHF.

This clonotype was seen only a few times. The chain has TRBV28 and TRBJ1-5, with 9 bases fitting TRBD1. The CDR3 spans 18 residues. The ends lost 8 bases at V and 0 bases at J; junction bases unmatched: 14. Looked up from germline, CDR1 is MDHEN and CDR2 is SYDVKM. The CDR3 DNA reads TGTGCCAGCTTAGAGGCGGACAGGGGCCCTCATAGCAATCAGCCCCAGCATTTT. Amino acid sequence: CASLEADRGPHSNQPQHF.